This TCR beta chain is from a study of CD8+ T cells in alopecia areata. Study in general: Tofacitinib administration persisted for 6 to 18 months, succeeded by 6 months off drug. General study findings and limits: It was lesional scalp, especially alopecia totalis/universalis, that showed higher clonality than normal scalp. Expanded CD8+ clones among the top 100, and scalp clonality, were significantly decreased by tofacitinib.

In this sample, this clone turned up a few times. Its matching antigen is unknown. Extraction of RNA preceded its reverse transcription into cDNA, which served as the sequencing template. TCRdb keeps only in-frame clones here, not all; method: immunoSEQ multiplex PCR. This sample has 80,000 or so clones, with approximately 66% found just once. The V gene lost 4 bases and the J gene lost 0 bases, with 13 bases spanning the gap. The CDR3 has 15 amino acids. Germline V CDR1 and CDR2: MGHRA, YSYEKL. Treatment in this sample: oral pan-JAK inhibitor, 5-10 mg twice daily. Peripheral blood samples and lesional scalp punch biopsies were obtained from alopecia areata patients.

Sequenced material: CD8+ T cells sorted from blood, taken at week 24, from a patient treated with tofacitinib. This TCR came from a human donor with alopecia areata. The chain carries TRBV4-1 and TRBJ2-7; a possible D gene is TRBD1 (5 bases). CDR3 residues: CASSPFDSRSYEQYF. The CDR3 coding sequence is TGCGCCAGCAGCCCTTTCGACAGCCGCTCCTACGAGCAGTACTTC.